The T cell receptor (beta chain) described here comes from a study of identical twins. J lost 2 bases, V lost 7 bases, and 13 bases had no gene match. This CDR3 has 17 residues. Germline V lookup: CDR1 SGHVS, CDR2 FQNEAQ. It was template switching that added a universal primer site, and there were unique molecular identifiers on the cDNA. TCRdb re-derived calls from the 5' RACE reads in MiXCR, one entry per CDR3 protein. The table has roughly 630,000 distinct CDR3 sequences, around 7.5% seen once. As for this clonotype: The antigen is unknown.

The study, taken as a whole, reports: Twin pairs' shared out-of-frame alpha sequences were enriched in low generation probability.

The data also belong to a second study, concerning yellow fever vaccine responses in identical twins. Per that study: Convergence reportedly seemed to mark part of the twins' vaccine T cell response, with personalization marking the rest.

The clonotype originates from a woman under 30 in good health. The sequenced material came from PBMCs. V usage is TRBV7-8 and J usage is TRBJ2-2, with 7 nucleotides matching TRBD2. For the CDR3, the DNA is TGTGCCAGCACCCATTCCTTACTAGCGCTTAACACCGGGGAGCTGTTTTTT. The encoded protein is CASTHSLLALNTGELFF. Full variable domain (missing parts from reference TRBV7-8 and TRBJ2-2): GAGVSQSPRYKVAKRGQDVALRCDPISGHVSLFWYQQALGQGPEFLTYFQNEAQLDKSGLPSDRFFAERPEGSVSTLKIQRTQQEDSAVYLCASTHSLLALNTGELFFGEGSRLTVL.